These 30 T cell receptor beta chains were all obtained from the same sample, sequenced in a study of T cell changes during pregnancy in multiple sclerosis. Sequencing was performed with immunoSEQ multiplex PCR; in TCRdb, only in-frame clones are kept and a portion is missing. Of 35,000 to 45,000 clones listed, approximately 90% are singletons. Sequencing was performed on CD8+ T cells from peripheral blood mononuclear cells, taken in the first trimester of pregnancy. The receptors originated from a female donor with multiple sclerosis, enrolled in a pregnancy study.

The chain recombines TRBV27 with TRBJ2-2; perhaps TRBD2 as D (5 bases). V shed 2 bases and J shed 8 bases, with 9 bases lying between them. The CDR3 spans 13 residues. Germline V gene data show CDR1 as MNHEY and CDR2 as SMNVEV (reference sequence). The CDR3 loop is CASSLGSEGELFF. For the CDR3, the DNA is TGTGCCAGCAGTTTAGGGAGTGAGGGGGAGCTGTTTTTT.

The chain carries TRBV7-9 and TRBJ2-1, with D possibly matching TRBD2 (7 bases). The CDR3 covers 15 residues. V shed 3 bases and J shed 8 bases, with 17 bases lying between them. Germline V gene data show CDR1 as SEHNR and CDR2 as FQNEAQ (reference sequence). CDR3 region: CASSLLSGGLDEQFF. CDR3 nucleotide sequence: TGTGCCAGCAGCTTGCTCTCGGGGGGCCTAGATGAGCAGTTCTTC.

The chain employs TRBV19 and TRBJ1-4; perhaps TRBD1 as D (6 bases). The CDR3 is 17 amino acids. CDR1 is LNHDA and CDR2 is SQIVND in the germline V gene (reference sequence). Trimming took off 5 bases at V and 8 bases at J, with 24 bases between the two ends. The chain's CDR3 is CASSALSRGRVEEKLFF. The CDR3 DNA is TGTGCCAGTAGTGCCCTTTCCAGGGGACGTGTGGAAGAAAAACTGTTTTTT.

The CDR3 nucleotides are TGTGCCAGTAAAGGACTAGCCCCCGGGGAGCTGTTTTTT. Protein sequence: CASKGLAPGELFF. The rearrangement joins TRBV19 to TRBJ2-2; 8 nucleotides agree with TRBD2. This CDR3 has 13 amino acids. From germline, CDR1 is LNHDA and CDR2 SQIVND (reference sequence). J was trimmed by 6 bases and V by 7 bases; bases with no gene match: 4.

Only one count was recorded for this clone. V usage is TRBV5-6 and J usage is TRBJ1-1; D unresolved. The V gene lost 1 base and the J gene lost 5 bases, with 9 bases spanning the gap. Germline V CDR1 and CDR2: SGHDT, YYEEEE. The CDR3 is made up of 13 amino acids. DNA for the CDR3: TGTGCCAGCAGCTTGCCCGGTGCGACTGAAGCTTTCTTT. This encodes CASSLPGATEAFF. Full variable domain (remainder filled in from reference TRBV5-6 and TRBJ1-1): DAGVTQSPTHLIKTRGQQVTLRCSPKSGHDTVSWYQQALGQGPQFIFQYYEEEERQRGNFPDRFSGHQFPNYSSELNVNALLLGDSALYLCASSLPGATEAFFGQGTRLTVV.

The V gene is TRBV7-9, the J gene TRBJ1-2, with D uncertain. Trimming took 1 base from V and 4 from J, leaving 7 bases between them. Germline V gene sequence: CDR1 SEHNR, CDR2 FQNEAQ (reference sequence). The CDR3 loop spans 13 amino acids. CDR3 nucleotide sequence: TGTGCCAGCAGCTTAGGGGCCGGCTATGGCTACACCTTC. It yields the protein CASSLGAGYGYTF.

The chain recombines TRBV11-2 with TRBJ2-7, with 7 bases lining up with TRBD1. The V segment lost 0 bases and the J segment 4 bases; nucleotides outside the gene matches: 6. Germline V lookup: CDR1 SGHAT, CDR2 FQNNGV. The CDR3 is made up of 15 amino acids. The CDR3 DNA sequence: TGTGCCAGCAGCTTAGATATAGACAGGGTGTACGAGCAGTACTTC. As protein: CASSLDIDRVYEQYF.

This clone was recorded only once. CDR3 region: CASSQGQGLEQYF. The CDR3 DNA is TGTGCCAGCAGCCAAGGCCAGGGGCTCGAGCAGTACTTC. The genes are TRBV14 and TRBJ2-7; TRBD1 is a possible D gene (6 bases). Per germline, CDR1 SGHDN and CDR2 FVKESK. The CDR3 totals 13 residues. The ends were cut back, 1 base at V and 6 bases at J, with 10 bases in the middle.

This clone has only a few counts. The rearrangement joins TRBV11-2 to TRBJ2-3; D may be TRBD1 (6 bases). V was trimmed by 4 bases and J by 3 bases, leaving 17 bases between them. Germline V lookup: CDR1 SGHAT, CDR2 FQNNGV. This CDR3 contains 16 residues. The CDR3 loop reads CASSSQGWGVTDTQYF. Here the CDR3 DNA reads TGTGCCAGCAGCTCACAGGGCTGGGGTGTTACAGATACGCAGTATTTT.

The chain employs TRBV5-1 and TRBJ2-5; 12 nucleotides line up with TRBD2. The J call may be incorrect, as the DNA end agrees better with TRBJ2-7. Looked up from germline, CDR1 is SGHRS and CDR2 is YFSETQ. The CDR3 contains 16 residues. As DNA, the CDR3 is TGCGCCAGCAGCCCTGGACTAGCGGGGCCCCTCTACGAGCAGTACTTC. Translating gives CASSPGLAGPLYEQYF.

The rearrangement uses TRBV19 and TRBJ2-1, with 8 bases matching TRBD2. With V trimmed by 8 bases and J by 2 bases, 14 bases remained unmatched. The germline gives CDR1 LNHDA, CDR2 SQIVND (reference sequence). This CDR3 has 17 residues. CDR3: CASPTPRLATTYNEQFF. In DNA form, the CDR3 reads TGTGCCAGTCCAACCCCTAGACTAGCGACCACCTACAATGAGCAGTTCTTC.

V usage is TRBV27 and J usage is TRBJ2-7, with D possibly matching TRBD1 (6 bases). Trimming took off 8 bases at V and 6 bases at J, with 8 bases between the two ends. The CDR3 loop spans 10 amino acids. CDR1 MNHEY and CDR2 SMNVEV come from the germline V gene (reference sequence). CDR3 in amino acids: CASGGPEQYF. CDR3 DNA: TGTGCCAGCGGGGGCCCCGAGCAGTACTTC.

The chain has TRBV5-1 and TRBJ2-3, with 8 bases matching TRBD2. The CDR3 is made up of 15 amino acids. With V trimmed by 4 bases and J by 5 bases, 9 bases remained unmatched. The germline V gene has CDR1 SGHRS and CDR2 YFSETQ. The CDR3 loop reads CASSHYGGAGDTQYF. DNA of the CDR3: TGCGCCAGCAGCCATTACGGGGGGGCCGGAGATACGCAGTATTTT.

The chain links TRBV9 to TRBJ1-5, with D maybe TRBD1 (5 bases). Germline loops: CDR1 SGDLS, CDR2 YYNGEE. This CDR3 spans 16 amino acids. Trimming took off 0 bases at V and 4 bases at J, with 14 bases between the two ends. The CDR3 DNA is TGTGCCAGCAGCGTAGGGGGGGGTGGTGGAAATCAGCCCCAGCATTTT. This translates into CASSVGGGGGNQPQHF.

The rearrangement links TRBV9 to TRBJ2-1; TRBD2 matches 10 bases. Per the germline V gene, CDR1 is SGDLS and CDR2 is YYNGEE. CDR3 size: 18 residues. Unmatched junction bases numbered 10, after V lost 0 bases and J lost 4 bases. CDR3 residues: CASSVEDPSGGWYNEQFF. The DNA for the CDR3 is TGTGCCAGCAGCGTAGAGGATCCTAGCGGGGGTTGGTACAATGAGCAGTTCTTC.

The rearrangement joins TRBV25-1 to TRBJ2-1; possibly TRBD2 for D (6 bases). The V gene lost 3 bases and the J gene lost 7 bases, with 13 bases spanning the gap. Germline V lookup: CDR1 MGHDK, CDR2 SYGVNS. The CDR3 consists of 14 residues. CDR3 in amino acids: CASSDIGGLNEQFF. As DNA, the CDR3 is TGTGCCAGCAGTGATATTGGGGGACTGAATGAGCAGTTCTTC.

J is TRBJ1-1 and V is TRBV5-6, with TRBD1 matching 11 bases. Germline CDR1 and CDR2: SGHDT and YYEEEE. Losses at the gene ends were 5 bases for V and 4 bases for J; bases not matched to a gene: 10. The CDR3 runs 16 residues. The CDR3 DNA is TGTGCCAGCAGTAAGGGACAGGGGGATTTGAGCACTGAAGCTTTCTTT. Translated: CASSKGQGDLSTEAFF.

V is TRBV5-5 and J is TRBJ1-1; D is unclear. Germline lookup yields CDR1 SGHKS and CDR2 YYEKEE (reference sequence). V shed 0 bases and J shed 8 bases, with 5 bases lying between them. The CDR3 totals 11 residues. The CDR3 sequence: CASSLVAEAFF. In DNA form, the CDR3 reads TGTGCCAGCAGCTTGGTAGCAGAAGCTTTCTTT.

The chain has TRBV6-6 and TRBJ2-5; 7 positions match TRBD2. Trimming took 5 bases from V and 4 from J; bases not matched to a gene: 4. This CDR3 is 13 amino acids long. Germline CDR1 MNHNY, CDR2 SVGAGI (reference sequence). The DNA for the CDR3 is TGTGCCAGCAGTCCGACTAGCTCAGAGACCCAGTACTTC. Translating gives CASSPTSSETQYF.

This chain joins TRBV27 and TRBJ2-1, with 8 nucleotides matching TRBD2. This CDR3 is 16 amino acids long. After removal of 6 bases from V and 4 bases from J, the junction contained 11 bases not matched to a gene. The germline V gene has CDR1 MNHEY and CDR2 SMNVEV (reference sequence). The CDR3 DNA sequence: TGTGCCAGCAGCCTTTATGGGCGGGGGGCATACAATGAGCAGTTCTTC. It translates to CASSLYGRGAYNEQFF.

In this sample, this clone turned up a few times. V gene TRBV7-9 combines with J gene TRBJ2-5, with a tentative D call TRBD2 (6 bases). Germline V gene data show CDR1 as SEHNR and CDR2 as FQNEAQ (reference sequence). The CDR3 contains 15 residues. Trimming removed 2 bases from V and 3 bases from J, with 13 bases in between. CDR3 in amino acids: CASSLTSGEEETQYF. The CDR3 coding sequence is TGTGCCAGCAGCTTAACATCGGGGGAGGAAGAGACCCAGTACTTC. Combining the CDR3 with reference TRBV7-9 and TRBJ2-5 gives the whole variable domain DTGVSQNPRHKITKRGQNVTFRCDPISEHNRLYWYRQTLGQGPEFLTYFQNEAQLEKSRLLSDRFSAERPKGSFSTLEIQRTEQGDSAMYLCASSLTSGEEETQYFGPGTRLLVL.

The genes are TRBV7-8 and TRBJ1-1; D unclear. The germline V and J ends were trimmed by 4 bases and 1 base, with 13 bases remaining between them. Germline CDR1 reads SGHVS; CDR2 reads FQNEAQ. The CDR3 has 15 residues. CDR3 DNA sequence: TGTGCCAGCAGCTCGTACACGTCGGGGAACACTGAAGCTTTCTTT. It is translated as CASSSYTSGNTEAFF. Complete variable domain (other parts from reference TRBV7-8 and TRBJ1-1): GAGVSQSPRYKVAKRGQDVALRCDPISGHVSLFWYQQALGQGPEFLTYFQNEAQLDKSGLPSDRFFAERPEGSVSTLKIQRTQQEDSAVYLCASSSYTSGNTEAFFGQGTRLTVV.

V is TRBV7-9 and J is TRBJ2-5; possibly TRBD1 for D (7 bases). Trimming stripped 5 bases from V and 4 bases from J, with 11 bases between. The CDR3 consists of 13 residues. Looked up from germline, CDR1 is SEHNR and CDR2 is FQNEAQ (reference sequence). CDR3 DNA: TGTGCCAGCAGCCGACAGGGAGGAGAGACCCAGTACTTC. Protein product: CASSRQGGETQYF.

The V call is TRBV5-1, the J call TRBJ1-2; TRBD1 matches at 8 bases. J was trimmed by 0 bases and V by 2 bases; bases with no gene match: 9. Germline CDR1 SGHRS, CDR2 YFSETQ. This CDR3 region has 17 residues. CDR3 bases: TGCGCCAGCAGCTTAGGACAGGGTATCGGAGCTAACTATGGCTACACCTTC. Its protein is CASSLGQGIGANYGYTF.

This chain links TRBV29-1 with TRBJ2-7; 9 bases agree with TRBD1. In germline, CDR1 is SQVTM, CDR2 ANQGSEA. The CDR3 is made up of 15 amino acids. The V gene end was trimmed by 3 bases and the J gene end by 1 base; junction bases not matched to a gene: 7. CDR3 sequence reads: CSVDQGQGLSYEQYF. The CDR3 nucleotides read TGCAGCGTTGATCAGGGACAGGGACTGTCCTACGAGCAGTACTTC.

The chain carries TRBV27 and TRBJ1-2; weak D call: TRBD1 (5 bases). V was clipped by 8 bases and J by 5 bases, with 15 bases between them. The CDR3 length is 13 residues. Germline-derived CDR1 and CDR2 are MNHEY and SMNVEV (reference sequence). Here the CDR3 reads CASALGGGYGYTF. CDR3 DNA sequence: TGTGCCAGCGCCCTGGGGGGTGGGTATGGCTACACCTTC.

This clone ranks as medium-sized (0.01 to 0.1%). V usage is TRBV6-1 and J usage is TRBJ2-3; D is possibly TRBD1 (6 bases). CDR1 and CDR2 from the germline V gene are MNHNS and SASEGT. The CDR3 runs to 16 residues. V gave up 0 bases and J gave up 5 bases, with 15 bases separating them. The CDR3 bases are TGTGCCAGCAGTGAAGCCCGGCTAGGGGGTTTAGATACGCAGTATTTT. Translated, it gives CASSEARLGGLDTQYF.

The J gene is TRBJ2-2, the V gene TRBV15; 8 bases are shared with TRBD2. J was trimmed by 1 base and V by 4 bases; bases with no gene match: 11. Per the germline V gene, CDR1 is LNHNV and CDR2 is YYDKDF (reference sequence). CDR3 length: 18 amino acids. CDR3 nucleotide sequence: TGTGCCACCAGCACCCCCGGGAGGGGCTACAGGAACACCGGGGAGCTGTTTTTT. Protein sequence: CATSTPGRGYRNTGELFF.

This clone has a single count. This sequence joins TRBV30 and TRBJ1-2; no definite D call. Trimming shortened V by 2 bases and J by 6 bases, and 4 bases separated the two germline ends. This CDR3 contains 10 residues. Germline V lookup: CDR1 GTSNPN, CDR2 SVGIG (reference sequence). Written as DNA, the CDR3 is TGTGCCTGGAGTCGGGATGGCTACACCTTC. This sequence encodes CAWSRDGYTF.

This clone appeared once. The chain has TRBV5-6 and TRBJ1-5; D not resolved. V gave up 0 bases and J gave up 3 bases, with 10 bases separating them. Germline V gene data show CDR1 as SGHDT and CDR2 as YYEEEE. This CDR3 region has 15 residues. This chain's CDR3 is CASSLGGSNNQPQHF. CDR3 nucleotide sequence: TGTGCCAGCAGCTTGGGAGGGTCTAACAATCAGCCCCAGCATTTT.